This TCR beta chain came from a study of blood T cell repertoires in COVID-19. The CDR3 extends over 14 amino acids. Unmatched junction bases numbered 5, after V lost 2 bases and J lost 4 bases. The germline V gene encodes CDR1 SNHLY and CDR2 FYNNEI. Assay: immunoSEQ multiplex PCR; the TCRdb copy retains only in-frame clones and omits some. The table has approximately 70,000 clones, about 91% seen once. The gene calls are TRBV2 and TRBJ2-7, with 7 bases matching TRBD1. Source material: peripheral blood. This TCR was sampled from a woman aged 60-75 years with active COVID-19. The DNA of the CDR3 is TGTGCCAGCAGTGAACATTCAGGGGGTTACGAGCAGTACTTC. Its translation is CASSEHSGGYEQYF.